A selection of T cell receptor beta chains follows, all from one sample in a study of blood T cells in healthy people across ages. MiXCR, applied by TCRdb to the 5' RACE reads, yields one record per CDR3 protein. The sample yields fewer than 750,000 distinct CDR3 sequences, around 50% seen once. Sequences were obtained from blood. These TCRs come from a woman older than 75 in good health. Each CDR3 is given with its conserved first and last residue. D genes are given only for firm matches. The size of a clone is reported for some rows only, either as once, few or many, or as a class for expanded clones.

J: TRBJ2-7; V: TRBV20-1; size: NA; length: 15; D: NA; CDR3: CSASGTGQGLYEQYF; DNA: TGCAGTGCTTCGGGAACCGGGCAGGGACTTTACGAGCAGTACTTC
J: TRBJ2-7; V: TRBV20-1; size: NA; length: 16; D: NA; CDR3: CSARDRGGGSYNEQYF; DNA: TGCAGTGCTAGAGATCGTGGCGGGGGCTCCTACAATGAGCAGTACTTC
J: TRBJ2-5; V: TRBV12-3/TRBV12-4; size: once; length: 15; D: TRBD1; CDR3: CASSFYRGPQETQYF; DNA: TGTGCCAGCAGTTTCTACAGGGGGCCCCAAGAGACCCAGTACTTC
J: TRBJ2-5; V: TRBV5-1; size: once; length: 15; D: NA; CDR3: CASSLDGDSLKTQYF; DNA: TGCGCCAGCAGCTTGGACGGGGACTCTCTAAAGACCCAGTACTTC
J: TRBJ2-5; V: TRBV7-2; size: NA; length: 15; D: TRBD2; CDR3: CASNPRRGGFGTQYF; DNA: TGTGCCAGCAACCCTCGGCGGGGGGGCTTCGGGACCCAGTACTTC
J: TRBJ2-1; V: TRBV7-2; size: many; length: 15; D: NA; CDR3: CASSSQGRSYNEQFF; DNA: TGTGCCAGCAGCTCTCAGGGGCGGTCCTACAATGAGCAGTTCTTC
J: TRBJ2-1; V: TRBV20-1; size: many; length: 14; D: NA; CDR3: CSARTPGAYNEQFF; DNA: TGCAGTGCTAGAACCCCGGGGGCATACAATGAGCAGTTCTTC
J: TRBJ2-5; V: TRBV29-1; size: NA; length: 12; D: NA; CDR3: CSVRRSQETQYF; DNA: TGCAGCGTTAGGCGCAGCCAAGAGACCCAGTACTTC
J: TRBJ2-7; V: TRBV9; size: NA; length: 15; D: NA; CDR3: CASSAGGRGSYEQYF; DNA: TGTGCCAGCAGCGCTGGGGGCCGAGGGTCCTACGAGCAGTACTTC
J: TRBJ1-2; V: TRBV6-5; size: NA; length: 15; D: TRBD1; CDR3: CASSRRDRGLYGYTF; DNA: TGTGCCAGCAGTCGGAGAGACAGGGGGCTCTATGGCTACACCTTC
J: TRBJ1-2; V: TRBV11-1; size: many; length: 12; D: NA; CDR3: CASSPDSYGYTF; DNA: TGTGCCAGCAGCCCGGACAGCTATGGCTACACCTTC
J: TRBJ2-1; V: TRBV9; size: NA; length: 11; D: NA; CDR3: CASSVGREQFF; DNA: TGTGCCAGCAGCGTAGGTAGGGAGCAGTTCTTC
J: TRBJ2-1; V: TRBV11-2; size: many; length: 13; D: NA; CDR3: CASSLRSLTEQFF; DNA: TGTGCCAGCAGCTTAAGGAGCTTAACGGAGCAGTTCTTC
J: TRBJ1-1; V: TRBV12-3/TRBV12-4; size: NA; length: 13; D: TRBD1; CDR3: CASSALQGVEAFF; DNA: TGTGCCAGCAGTGCACTACAGGGGGTTGAAGCTTTCTTT
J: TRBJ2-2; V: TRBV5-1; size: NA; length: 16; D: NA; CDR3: CASSLAGGRNTGELFF; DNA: TGCGCCAGCAGCTTGGCCGGAGGGAGGAACACCGGGGAGCTGTTTTTT
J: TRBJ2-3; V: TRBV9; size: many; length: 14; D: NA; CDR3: CASSVGSLQDTQYF; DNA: TGTGCCAGCAGCGTCGGCAGCCTTCAAGATACGCAGTATTTT
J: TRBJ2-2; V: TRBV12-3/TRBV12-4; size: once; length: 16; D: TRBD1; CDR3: CASSPRGTENTGELFF; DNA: TGTGCCAGCAGTCCGCGAGGGACAGAGAACACCGGGGAGCTGTTTTTT
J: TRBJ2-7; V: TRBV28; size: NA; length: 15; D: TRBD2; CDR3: CASSQTSGGTYEQYF; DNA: TGTGCCAGCAGCCAAACTAGCGGGGGTACCTACGAGCAGTACTTC
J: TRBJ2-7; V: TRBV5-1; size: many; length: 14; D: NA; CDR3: CASSLDGSGYEQYF; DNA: TGCGCCAGCAGCTTGGATGGTTCGGGTTACGAGCAGTACTTC
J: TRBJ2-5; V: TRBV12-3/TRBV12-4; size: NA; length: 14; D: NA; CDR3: CASSVGRAQETQYF; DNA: TGTGCCAGCAGTGTTGGCAGAGCCCAAGAGACCCAGTACTTC
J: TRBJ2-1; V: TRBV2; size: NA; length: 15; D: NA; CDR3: CASSEGQAHYNEQFF; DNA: TGTGCCAGCAGTGAAGGACAGGCACACTACAATGAGCAGTTCTTC
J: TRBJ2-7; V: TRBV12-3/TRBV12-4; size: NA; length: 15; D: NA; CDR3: CASSLAGASFNEQYF; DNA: TGTGCCAGCAGTTTAGCGGGGGCTAGCTTTAATGAGCAGTACTTC
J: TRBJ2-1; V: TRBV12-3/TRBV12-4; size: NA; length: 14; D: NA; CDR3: CASNQRTGGETQFF; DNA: TGTGCCAGCAACCAGCGGACCGGCGGAGAGACCCAGTTCTTC
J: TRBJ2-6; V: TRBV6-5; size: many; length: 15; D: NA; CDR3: CASRFTGSGANVLTF; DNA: TGTGCCAGCAGATTCACAGGGTCCGGGGCCAACGTCCTGACTTTC
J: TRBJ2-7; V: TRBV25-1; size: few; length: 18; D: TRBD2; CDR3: CASGAERGALGSYNEQYF; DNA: TGTGCCTCCGGGGCGGAGCGGGGGGCCTTAGGTTCCTACAATGAGCAGTACTTC
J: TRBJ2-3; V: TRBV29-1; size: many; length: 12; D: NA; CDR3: CSGTIGATTQYF; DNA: TGCAGCGGCACCATTGGGGCGACTACGCAGTATTTT
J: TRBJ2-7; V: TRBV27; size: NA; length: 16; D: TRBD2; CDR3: CASSPRSGTPNYEQYF; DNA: TGTGCCAGCAGTCCCCGTAGCGGGACACCCAACTACGAGCAGTACTTC
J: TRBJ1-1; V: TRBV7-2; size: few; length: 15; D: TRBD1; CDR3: CASSLQGAKNTEAFF; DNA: TGTGCCAGCAGTCTACAGGGGGCAAAGAACACTGAAGCTTTCTTT
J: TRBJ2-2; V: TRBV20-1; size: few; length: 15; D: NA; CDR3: CSARVSGIRGGELFF; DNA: TGCAGTGCTAGAGTATCGGGGATTCGGGGCGGGGAGCTGTTTTTT
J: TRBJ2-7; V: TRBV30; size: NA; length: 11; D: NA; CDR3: CLPPSSYEQYF; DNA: TGTCTGCCACCATCCTCCTACGAGCAGTACTTC
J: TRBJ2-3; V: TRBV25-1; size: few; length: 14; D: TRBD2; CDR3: CASGLAGGTDTQYF; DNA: TGTGCCAGCGGTCTAGCGGGAGGCACAGATACGCAGTATTTT
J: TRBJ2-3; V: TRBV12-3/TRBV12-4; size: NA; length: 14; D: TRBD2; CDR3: CASSREGVTDTQYF; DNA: TGTGCCAGCAGCCGGGAGGGGGTTACAGATACGCAGTATTTT
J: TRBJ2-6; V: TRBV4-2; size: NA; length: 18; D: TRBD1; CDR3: CASSQSAGTASGANVLTF; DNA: TGTGCCAGCAGCCAAAGTGCCGGGACAGCATCTGGGGCCAACGTCCTGACTTTC
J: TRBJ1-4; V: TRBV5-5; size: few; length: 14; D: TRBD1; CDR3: CASSLEGAVEKLFF; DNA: TGTGCCAGCAGCTTGGAGGGGGCGGTCGAAAAACTGTTTTTT
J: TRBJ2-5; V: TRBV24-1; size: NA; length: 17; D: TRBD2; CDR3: CATSDLRLAGPQETQYF; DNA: TGTGCCACCAGTGATTTAAGGCTAGCGGGGCCCCAAGAGACCCAGTACTTC
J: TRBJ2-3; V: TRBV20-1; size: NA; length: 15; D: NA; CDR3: CSARRGPFLTDTQYF; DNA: TGCAGTGCTAGACGGGGGCCCTTCCTCACAGATACGCAGTATTTT
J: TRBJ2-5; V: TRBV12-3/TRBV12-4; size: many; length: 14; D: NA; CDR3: CASSFRPGLETQYF; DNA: TGTGCCAGCAGTTTTAGACCGGGGTTGGAGACCCAGTACTTC
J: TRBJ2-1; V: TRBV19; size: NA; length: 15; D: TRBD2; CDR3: CASSWTSGGSNEQFF; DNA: TGTGCCAGTAGTTGGACTAGCGGGGGAAGCAATGAGCAGTTCTTC
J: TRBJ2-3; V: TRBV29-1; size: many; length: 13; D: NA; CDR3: CSVEERRRATQYF; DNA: TGCAGCGTTGAAGAGCGTAGGAGGGCTACGCAGTATTTT
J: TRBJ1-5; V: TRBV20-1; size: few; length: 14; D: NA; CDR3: CSASSDLSNQPQHF; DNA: TGCAGTGCTAGTAGCGACCTTAGCAATCAGCCCCAGCATTTT
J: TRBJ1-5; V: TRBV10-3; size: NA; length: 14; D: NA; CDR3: CAISEVQGYQPQHF; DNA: TGTGCCATCAGTGAGGTTCAGGGATATCAGCCCCAGCATTTT
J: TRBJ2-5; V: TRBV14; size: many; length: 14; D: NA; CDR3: CASRPRLRKETQYF; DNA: TGTGCCAGCAGACCAAGATTACGGAAAGAGACCCAGTACTTC
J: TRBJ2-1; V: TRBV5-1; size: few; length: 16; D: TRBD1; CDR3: CASSWSPGQGANEQFF; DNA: TGCGCCAGCAGCTGGTCCCCGGGACAGGGGGCGAATGAGCAGTTCTTC
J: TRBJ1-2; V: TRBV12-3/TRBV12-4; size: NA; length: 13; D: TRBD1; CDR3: CASRGTGGNGYTF; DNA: TGTGCCAGCAGGGGGACAGGGGGTAATGGCTACACCTTC
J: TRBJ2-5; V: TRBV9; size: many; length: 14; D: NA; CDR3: CASSESLRTETQYF; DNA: TGTGCCAGCAGCGAGTCCCTCAGAACAGAGACCCAGTACTTC